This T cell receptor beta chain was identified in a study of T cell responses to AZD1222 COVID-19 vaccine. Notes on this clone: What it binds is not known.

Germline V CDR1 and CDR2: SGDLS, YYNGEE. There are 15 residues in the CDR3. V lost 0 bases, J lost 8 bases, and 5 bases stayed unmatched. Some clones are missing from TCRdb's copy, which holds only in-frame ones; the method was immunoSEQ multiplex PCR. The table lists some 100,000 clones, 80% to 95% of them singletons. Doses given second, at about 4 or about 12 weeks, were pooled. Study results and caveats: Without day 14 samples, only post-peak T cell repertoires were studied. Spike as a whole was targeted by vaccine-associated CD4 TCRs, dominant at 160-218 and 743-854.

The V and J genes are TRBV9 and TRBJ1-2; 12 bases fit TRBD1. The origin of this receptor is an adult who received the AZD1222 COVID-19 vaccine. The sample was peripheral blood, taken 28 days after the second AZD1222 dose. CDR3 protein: CASSVEGQGARGYTF. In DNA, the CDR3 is TGTGCCAGCAGCGTAGAGGGACAGGGGGCAAGGGGCTACACCTTC. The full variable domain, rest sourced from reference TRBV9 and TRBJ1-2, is DSGVTQTPKHLITATGQRVTLRCSPRSGDLSVYWYQQSLDQGLQFLIQYYNGEERAKGNILERFSAQQFPDLHSELNLSSLELGDSALYFCASSVEGQGARGYTFGSGTRLTVV.